A selection of T cell receptor beta chains follows, all from one sample in a study of blood T cell repertoires in COVID-19. Clones were read by immunoSEQ multiplex PCR, and TCRdb kept only the in-frame ones, dropping some. The sample comprises around 47,000 clones, nearly 90% of which are singletons, and approximately 8.8% rests with the top ten. What was sequenced was peripheral blood. These receptors were taken from a man at least 80 years old with active or convalescent COVID-19. CDR3s include the opening cysteine and the closing phenylalanine or tryptophan. D genes are given only for firm matches. Size is stated for part of the rows, as once, few or many counts, or as a class when the clone is expanded.

>TRBJ2-5|14|-|TRBV6-5|TRBD1
CASSPPGQPETQYF
TGTGCCAGCAGTCCTCCGGGACAGCCGGAGACCCAGTACTTC
>TRBJ1-2|14|-|TRBV3-1/TRBV3-2|-
CASSQDGRGHGYTF
TGTGCCAGCAGCCAAGATGGGAGAGGGCATGGCTACACCTTC
>TRBJ1-5|15|once|TRBV7-2|-
CASSLTTGSNQPQHF
TGTGCCAGCAGCTTAACGACAGGAAGCAATCAGCCCCAGCATTTT
>TRBJ1-2|13|-|TRBV19|-
CASSIGHPDGYTF
TGTGCCAGTAGTATAGGACATCCCGATGGCTACACCTTC
>TRBJ2-7|17|-|TRBV7-6|TRBD1
CASSLVTGQGFSVEQYF
TGTGCCAGCAGCTTAGTAACCGGACAGGGTTTTTCGGTGGAGCAGTACTTC
>TRBJ2-7|12|once|TRBV30|TRBD1
CAWSGQGYEQYF
TGTGCCTGGAGTGGACAGGGCTACGAGCAGTACTTC
>TRBJ2-4|12|-|TRBV29-1|-
CSAMATKNIQYF
TGCAGCGCAATGGCAACCAAAAACATTCAGTACTTC
>TRBJ2-2|15|-|TRBV29-1|TRBD1
CSVAGQGYGSGELFF
TGCAGCGTTGCCGGACAGGGCTATGGCTCCGGGGAGCTGTTTTTT
>TRBJ1-2|14|-|TRBV10-3|-
CAISPTVARYGYTF
TGTGCCATCAGCCCGACAGTTGCTAGGTATGGCTACACCTTC
>TRBJ1-2|13|-|TRBV6-5|-
CAIRQASNYGYTF
TGTGCCATCCGACAGGCGTCTAACTATGGCTACACCTTC
>TRBJ1-2|16|-|TRBV6-2/TRBV6-3|TRBD1
CASSYFAGQGGYGYTF
TGTGCCAGCAGTTACTTCGCTGGACAGGGTGGCTATGGCTACACCTTC
>TRBJ2-2|17|-|TRBV18|TRBD2
CASSPPVSGRNTGELFF
TGTGCCAGCTCACCACCTGTAAGCGGGAGGAACACCGGGGAGCTGTTTTTT
>TRBJ2-3|15|-|TRBV28|-
CASSPPGVMPDTQYF
TGTGCCAGCAGCCCCCCGGGTGTCATGCCGGATACGCAGTATTTT
>TRBJ2-5|13|-|TRBV6-2/TRBV6-3|-
CASRRGSGETQYF
TGTGCCAGCCGCCGGGGTAGCGGCGAGACCCAGTACTTC
>TRBJ2-5|15|once|TRBV30|TRBD2
CAWSRGLAEPRAQYF
TGTGCCTGGAGTCGAGGACTAGCGGAGCCACGGGCCCAGTACTTC
>TRBJ2-3|15|once|TRBV20-1|TRBD2
CSASVPGGPANTQYF
TGCAGTGCTAGTGTGCCGGGAGGGCCGGCGAATACGCAGTATTTT
>TRBJ2-1|13|-|TRBV6-2/TRBV6-3|TRBD2
CASSSLAGGREFF
TGTGCCAGCAGTTCCCTAGCGGGAGGGAGGGAGTTCTTC
>TRBJ1-2|16|-|TRBV19|TRBD1
CASSIDLGQGNYGYTF
TGTGCCAGTAGTATAGATCTGGGACAGGGGAACTATGGCTACACCTTC
>TRBJ2-5|16|-|TRBV5-1|TRBD2
CASSSHGGARGETQYF
TGCGCCAGCAGCTCCCACGGGGGGGCCCGTGGAGAGACCCAGTACTTC
>TRBJ2-5|16|-|TRBV4-2|-
CASSQGVSGSAETQYF
TGTGCCAGCAGCCAAGGAGTTAGCGGCTCGGCGGAGACCCAGTACTTC
>TRBJ2-7|17|-|TRBV30|TRBD2
CAWSVRSGGAGGYEQYF
TGTGCCTGGAGTGTTCGGAGCGGGGGTGCCGGGGGGTACGAGCAGTACTTC
>TRBJ2-7|17|-|TRBV13|-
CASSLDRSPRRGNEQYF
TGTGCCAGCAGCTTAGATAGGTCGCCACGGCGGGGAAACGAGCAGTACTTC
>TRBJ1-6|15|-|TRBV7-8|TRBD1
CASSLALGQGSPLHF
TGTGCCAGCAGCTTGGCTCTGGGACAGGGATCACCCCTCCACTTT
>TRBJ2-5|13|-|TRBV6-6|TRBD2
CASSPLAEETQYF
TGTGCCAGCAGCCCTCTAGCGGAAGAGACCCAGTACTTC
>TRBJ2-5|13|-|TRBV11-3|TRBD2
CASSLLGGETQYF
TGTGCCAGCAGCTTACTCGGGGGGGAGACCCAGTACTTC
>TRBJ1-4|12|-|TRBV19|-
CASSMLDEKLFF
TGTGCCAGTAGTATGTTAGATGAAAAACTGTTTTTT
>TRBJ1-1|16|once|TRBV6-5|TRBD1
CASSYSYGQGNTEAFF
TGTGCCAGCAGTTACTCTTACGGACAGGGGAACACTGAAGCTTTCTTT
>TRBJ2-7|13|once|TRBV5-5|TRBD1
CASSRDSNYEQYF
TGTGCCAGCAGCAGGGACAGTAACTACGAGCAGTACTTC
>TRBJ2-7|13|-|TRBV10-2|-
CASSESTGRGQYF
TGCGCCAGCAGTGAGTCCACCGGAAGGGGCCAGTACTTC
>TRBJ1-2|12|-|TRBV9|-
CASSVGGRGYTF
TGTGCCAGCAGCGTAGGGGGCAGGGGCTACACCTTC
>TRBJ2-2|15|-|TRBV9|-
CASSVDRVETGELFF
TGTGCCAGCAGCGTAGACAGGGTCGAAACCGGGGAGCTGTTTTTT
>TRBJ1-6|15|-|TRBV7-9|-
CASGQGSSYNSPLHF
TGTGCCAGCGGGCAGGGCAGCTCCTATAATTCACCCCTCCACTTT
>TRBJ1-5|15|-|TRBV2|-
CASSESRAGFQPQHF
TGTGCCAGCAGTGAAAGTAGGGCAGGGTTTCAGCCCCAGCATTTT
>TRBJ1-2|15|-|TRBV9|TRBD1
CASSVATGGVGGYTF
TGTGCCAGCAGCGTAGCGACAGGGGGCGTCGGTGGCTACACCTTC
>TRBJ2-1|15|-|TRBV6-5|TRBD1
CASRQMGQGYNEQFF
TGTGCCAGCAGGCAAATGGGACAGGGCTACAATGAGCAGTTCTTC
>TRBJ2-2|11|-|TRBV29-1|-
CSVGGSGELFF
TGCAGCGTCGGAGGCTCCGGGGAGCTGTTTTTT
>TRBJ2-3|17|-|TRBV7-2|-
CASSLAIGSENTDTQYF
TGTGCCAGCAGCTTAGCGATCGGTAGCGAGAACACAGATACGCAGTATTTT
>TRBJ1-1|14|-|TRBV20-1|TRBD1
CSASLRDRGSEAFF
TGCAGTGCTAGTTTACGGGACAGGGGTTCGGAAGCTTTCTTT
>TRBJ2-2|12|-|TRBV6-6|-
CASSFQTGELFF
TGTGCCAGCAGTTTTCAGACCGGGGAGCTGTTTTTT
>TRBJ2-1|15|-|TRBV10-3|TRBD2
CAISPGVAGVNEQFF
TGTGCCATCAGCCCGGGAGTAGCGGGAGTTAATGAGCAGTTCTTC
>TRBJ1-5|15|-|TRBV10-2|-
CASSDRNPGNQPQHF
TGCGCCAGCAGTGATCGAAACCCGGGCAATCAGCCCCAGCATTTT
>TRBJ2-7|15|-|TRBV10-1|TRBD2
CASSDLTSGPNEQYF
TGCGCCAGCAGTGACTTGACTAGCGGGCCGAACGAGCAGTACTTC
>TRBJ2-2|15|-|TRBV30|TRBD2
CAWTSGRVNTGELFF
TGTGCCTGGACTAGCGGGAGGGTGAACACCGGGGAGCTGTTTTTT
>TRBJ2-3|12|-|TRBV19|TRBD1
CASRTGADTQYF
TGTGCCAGTAGGACAGGGGCAGATACGCAGTATTTT
>TRBJ1-2|11|once|TRBV28|-
CASTANYGYTF
TGTGCCAGCACAGCTAACTATGGCTACACCTTC
>TRBJ1-4|17|-|TRBV4-3|-
CASSQEARSFPTEKLFF
TGCGCCAGCAGCCAAGAGGCTAGATCGTTCCCCACAGAAAAACTGTTTTTT
>TRBJ2-1|14|-|TRBV18|TRBD1
CASSPGTANNEQFF
TGTGCCAGCTCACCGGGGACAGCCAACAATGAGCAGTTCTTC
>TRBJ1-1|15|once|TRBV7-8|-
CASSLASQGSTEAFF
TGTGCCAGCAGCTTAGCAAGCCAGGGCAGCACTGAAGCTTTCTTT
>TRBJ2-2|16|-|TRBV11-2|TRBD1
CASSSFTGGYTGELFF
TGTGCCAGCAGCTCCTTTACAGGGGGTTACACCGGGGAGCTGTTTTTT
>TRBJ2-7|15|-|TRBV19|TRBD2
CASSIISGGPYEQYF
TGTGCCAGTAGTATTATTAGCGGGGGCCCCTACGAGCAGTACTTC
>TRBJ1-2|13|-|TRBV4-3|-
CASSQVDYQGYTF
TGCGCCAGCAGCCAAGTGGACTATCAAGGCTACACCTTC
>TRBJ1-6|16|-|TRBV4-3|TRBD1
CASSQDRTGNNSPLHF
TGCGCCAGCAGCCAAGATAGGACAGGGAATAATTCACCCCTCCACTTT
>TRBJ2-7|16|-|TRBV19|TRBD2
CASSISGRLWEGEQYF
TGTGCCAGTAGTATTTCAGGGAGACTTTGGGAGGGGGAGCAGTACTTC
>TRBJ1-5|18|-|TRBV27|TRBD1
CASSDRGRGGFSNQPQHF
TGTGCCAGCAGCGACAGGGGGCGCGGGGGGTTCTCCAATCAGCCCCAGCATTTT
>TRBJ2-4|16|-|TRBV6-2/TRBV6-3|-
CASSYSAGVPKNIQYF
TGTGCCAGCAGTTACTCAGCCGGGGTACCCAAAAACATTCAGTACTTC